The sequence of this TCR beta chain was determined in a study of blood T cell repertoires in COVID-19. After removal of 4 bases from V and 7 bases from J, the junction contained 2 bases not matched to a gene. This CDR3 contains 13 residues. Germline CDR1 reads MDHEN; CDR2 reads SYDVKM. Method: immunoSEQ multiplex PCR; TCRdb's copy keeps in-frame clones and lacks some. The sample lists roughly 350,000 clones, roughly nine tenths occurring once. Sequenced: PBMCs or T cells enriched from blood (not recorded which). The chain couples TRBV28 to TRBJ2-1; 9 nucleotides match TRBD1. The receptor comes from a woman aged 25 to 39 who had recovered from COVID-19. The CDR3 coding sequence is TGTGCCAGCAGTTCGGGACAGGGAAATGAGCAGTTCTTC. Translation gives CASSSGQGNEQFF.